This T cell receptor beta chain stems from a study of molecular identifiers for immune sequencing clone quantification. Points from the study as a whole: Clones above 20 RNA copies held over 98% of effector molecules, under 1% in naive cells. Reports indicate spiked Jurkat TCR RNA from one cell could be found among roughly 950,000 naive cells.

TCRdb reanalysed the PCR reads using MiXCR and keeps one entry per CDR3 protein. Here the sample spans nearly 650,000 distinct CDR3 sequences, 25% being singletons. As concerns this clonotype: Antigen: not known. This may arise from a read error, as a much more abundant clone is one base away.

Trimming removed 5 bases from V and 10 bases from J; junction bases left unmatched: 11. Germline V lookup: CDR1 GTSNPN, CDR2 SVGIG (reference sequence). This CDR3 has 14 residues. The source material was naive CD8+ T cells from blood, with Jurkat cell RNA spiked in. Subset described: FACS-sorted CD8+CD4-CCR7+CD45RA+ naive T cells. This clonotype was obtained from a human donor in good health. Some libraries in this study had Jurkat cell RNA spiked in. The chain carries TRBV30 and TRBJ1-5; 10 positions agree with TRBD1. The DNA for the CDR3 is TGTGCCTGGGACTCGGGACAGGGGCTGGGACCCCAGCATTTT. Its protein product is CAWDSGQGLGPQHF.